The clone carrying this T cell receptor (beta chain) was seen only a few times. Trimming pared 3 bases from V and 4 bases from J, leaving 12 bases between. Germline values: CDR1 LNHNV, CDR2 YYDKDF (reference sequence). This CDR3 has 14 amino acids. This sample was taken from a study of blood T cell repertoires in COVID-19. Study overall: T cells, B-cell-depleted T cells, or PBMCs supplied cDNA or gDNA.

Original data processing: How many nucleated cells were present was estimated from reference gene primer amplification. Method: immunoSEQ multiplex PCR; TCRdb's copy keeps in-frame clones and lacks some. That table supplies the V and J calls and clone size; D and trimming were determined from the DNA. The sample yields about 280,000 clones, more than 75% seen once. The V and J genes are TRBV15 and TRBJ1-2, with D possibly TRBD1 on 6 matching bases. The TCR was taken from a middle-aged man with active or convalescent COVID-19. Sequences were obtained from peripheral blood. The CDR3 DNA reads TGTGCCACCAGCAGCGCAGGGGCGGTCTATGGCTACACCTTC. The encoded protein is CATSSAGAVYGYTF.